This T cell receptor (beta chain) was identified during a study of glioma-infiltrating T cells. This clonotype was seen at least ten times. What it recognizes is unknown. Findings and limits, study-wide: CDR3 overlap between tissue and blood was very small.

This CDR3 region has 15 residues. The V gene end was trimmed by 3 bases and the J gene end by 7 bases; junction bases not matched to a gene: 8. Amplification of TCR alpha and beta CDR3 regions from RNA used iRepertoire nested multiplex PCR. TCRdb ran MiXCR on the multiplex PCR reads and lists one entry per CDR3 protein. The sample includes some 120,000 distinct CDR3 sequences, 20% to 25% of them seen just once. Source material: glioma tissue, nonneoplastic brain tissue, or PBMCs (not recorded which). The chain couples TRBV12-3 or TRBV12-4 to TRBJ2-2; 7 positions agree with TRBD2. This TCR came from a human donor with low-grade glioma or glioblastoma, undergoing nonglioma brain surgery, or in good health (not recorded which). CDR3 sequence reads: CASSFPSGGGGELFF. CDR3 in DNA: TGTGCCAGCAGTTTCCCAAGCGGCGGGGGCGGGGAGCTGTTTTTT.